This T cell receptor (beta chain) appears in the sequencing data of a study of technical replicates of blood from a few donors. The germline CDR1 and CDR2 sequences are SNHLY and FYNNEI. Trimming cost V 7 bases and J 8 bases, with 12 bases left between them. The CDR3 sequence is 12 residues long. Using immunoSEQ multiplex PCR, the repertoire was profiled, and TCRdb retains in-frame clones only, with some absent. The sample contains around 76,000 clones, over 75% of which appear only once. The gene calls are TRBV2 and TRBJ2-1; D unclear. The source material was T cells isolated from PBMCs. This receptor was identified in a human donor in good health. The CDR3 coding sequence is TGTGCCAGCACCCTGACGGGTGATGAGCAGTTCTTC. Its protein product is CASTLTGDEQFF.